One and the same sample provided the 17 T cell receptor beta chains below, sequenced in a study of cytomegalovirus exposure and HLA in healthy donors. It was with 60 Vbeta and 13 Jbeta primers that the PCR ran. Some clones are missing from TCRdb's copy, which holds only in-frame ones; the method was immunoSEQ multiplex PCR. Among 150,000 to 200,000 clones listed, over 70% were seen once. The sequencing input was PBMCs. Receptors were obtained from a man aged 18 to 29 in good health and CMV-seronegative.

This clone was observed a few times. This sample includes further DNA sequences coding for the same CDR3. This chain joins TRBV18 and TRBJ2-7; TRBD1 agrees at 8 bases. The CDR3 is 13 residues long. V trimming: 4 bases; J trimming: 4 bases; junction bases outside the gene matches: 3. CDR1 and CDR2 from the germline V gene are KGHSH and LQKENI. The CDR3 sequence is CASSQQGGYEQYF. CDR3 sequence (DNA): TGTGCCAGCTCACAACAGGGGGGTTACGAGCAGTACTTC.

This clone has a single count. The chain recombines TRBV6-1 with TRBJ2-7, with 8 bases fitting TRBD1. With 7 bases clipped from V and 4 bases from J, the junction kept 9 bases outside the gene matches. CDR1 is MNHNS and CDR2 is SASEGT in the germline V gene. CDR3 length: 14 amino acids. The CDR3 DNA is TGTGCCAGCAAGTCCCAGGACAGGGCATACGAGCAGTACTTC. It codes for CASKSQDRAYEQYF.

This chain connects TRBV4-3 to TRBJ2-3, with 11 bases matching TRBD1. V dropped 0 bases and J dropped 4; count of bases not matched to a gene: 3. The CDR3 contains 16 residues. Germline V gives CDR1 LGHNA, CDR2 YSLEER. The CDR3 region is CASSQDPDRGPDTQYF. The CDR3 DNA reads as TGCGCCAGCAGCCAAGATCCGGACAGGGGGCCAGATACGCAGTATTTT.

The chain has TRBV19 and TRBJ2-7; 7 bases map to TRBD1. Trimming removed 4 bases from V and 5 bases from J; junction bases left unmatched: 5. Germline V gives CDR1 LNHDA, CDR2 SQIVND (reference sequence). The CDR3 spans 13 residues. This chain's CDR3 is CASSRGGEHEQYF. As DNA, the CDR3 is TGTGCCAGTAGTAGAGGGGGCGAACACGAGCAGTACTTC.

The CDR3 reads CSGYTGGNYGYTF. CDR3 DNA sequence: TGCAGCGGATACACAGGGGGTAACTATGGCTACACCTTC. This rearrangement joins TRBV29-1 to TRBJ1-2, with TRBD1 identical over 8 bases. Germline V gives CDR1 SQVTM, CDR2 ANQGSEA. J was trimmed by 1 base and V by 7 bases; bases with no gene match: 5. The CDR3 extends over 13 amino acids.

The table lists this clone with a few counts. The DNA for the CDR3 is TGCGCCAGCAGCCGTCGGTGGCAGGGGAGCACCGGGGAGCTGTTTTTT. Its protein is CASSRRWQGSTGELFF. V gene TRBV4-3 combines with J gene TRBJ2-2; TRBD1 is a possible D gene (6 bases). The germline V gene encodes CDR1 LGHNA and CDR2 YSLEER. The germline V and J ends were trimmed by 4 bases and 4 bases, with 16 bases remaining between them. The CDR3 length is 16 residues.

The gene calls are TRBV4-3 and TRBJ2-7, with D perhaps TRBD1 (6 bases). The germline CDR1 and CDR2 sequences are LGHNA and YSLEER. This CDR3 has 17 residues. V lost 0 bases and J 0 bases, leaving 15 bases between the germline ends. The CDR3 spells CASSQDVGQGISYEQYF. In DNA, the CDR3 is TGCGCCAGCAGCCAAGATGTTGGGCAGGGGATCTCCTACGAGCAGTACTTC.

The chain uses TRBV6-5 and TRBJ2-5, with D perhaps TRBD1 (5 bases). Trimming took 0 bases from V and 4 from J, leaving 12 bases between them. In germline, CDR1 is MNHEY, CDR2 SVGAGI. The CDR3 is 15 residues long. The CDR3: CASSYSIQAGETQYF. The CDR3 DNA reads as TGTGCCAGCAGTTACTCGATACAGGCTGGAGAGACCCAGTACTTC.

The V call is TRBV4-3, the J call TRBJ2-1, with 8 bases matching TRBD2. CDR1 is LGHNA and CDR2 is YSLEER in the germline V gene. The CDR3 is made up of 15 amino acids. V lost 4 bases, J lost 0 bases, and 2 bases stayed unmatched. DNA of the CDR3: TGCGCCAGCAGCCGAGCGGGAGTCTCCTACAATGAGCAGTTCTTC. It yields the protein CASSRAGVSYNEQFF.

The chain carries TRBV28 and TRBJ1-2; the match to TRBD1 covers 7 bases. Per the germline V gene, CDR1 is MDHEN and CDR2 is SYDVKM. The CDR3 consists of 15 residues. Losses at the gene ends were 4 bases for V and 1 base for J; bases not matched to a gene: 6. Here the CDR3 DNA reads TGTGCCAGCAGTTCTACAGGGGTGATTAACTATGGCTACACCTTC. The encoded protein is CASSSTGVINYGYTF.

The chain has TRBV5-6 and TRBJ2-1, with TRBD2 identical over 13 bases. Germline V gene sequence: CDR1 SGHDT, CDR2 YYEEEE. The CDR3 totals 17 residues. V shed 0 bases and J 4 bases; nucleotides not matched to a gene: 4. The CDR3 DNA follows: TGTGCCAGCAGCTTGGGGGGACTAGCGGGGTTATACAATGAGCAGTTCTTC. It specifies CASSLGGLAGLYNEQFF.

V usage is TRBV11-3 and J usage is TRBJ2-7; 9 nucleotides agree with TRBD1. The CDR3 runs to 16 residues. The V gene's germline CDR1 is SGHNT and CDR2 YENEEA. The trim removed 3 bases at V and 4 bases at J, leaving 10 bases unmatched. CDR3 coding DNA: TGTGCCAGCAGCTTGACCTCCGGGACAGGGTCGTACGAGCAGTACTTC. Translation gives CASSLTSGTGSYEQYF.

In nucleotides, the CDR3 is TGTGCCACCAGCAGAGATGCCCCGGGCAGGGGCACAGAAAAACTGTTTTTT. Its protein product is CATSRDAPGRGTEKLFF. This chain connects TRBV15 to TRBJ1-4; weak D call: TRBD1 (6 bases). The ends were cut back, 0 bases at V and 8 bases at J, with 19 bases in the middle. Germline loops: CDR1 LNHNV, CDR2 YYDKDF (reference sequence). This CDR3 comprises 17 residues.

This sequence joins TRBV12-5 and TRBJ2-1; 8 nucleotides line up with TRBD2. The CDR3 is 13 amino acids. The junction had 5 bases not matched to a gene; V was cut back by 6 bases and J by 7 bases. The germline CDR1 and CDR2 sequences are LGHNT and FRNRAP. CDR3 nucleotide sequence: TGTGCTAGTGGCCGGACTAGCAGTAATGAGCAGTTCTTC. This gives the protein CASGRTSSNEQFF.

The CDR3 region has the DNA TGTGCCAGCAGTCCACTGACTCTAGACTACTACGAGCAGTACTTC. This translates into CASSPLTLDYYEQYF. The rearrangement uses TRBV5-6 and TRBJ2-5, with TRBD2 as a possible D gene (5 bases). The DNA end lines up better with TRBJ2-7; the J call may be wrong. The CDR3 loop spans 15 amino acids. Germline CDR1 and CDR2: SGHDT and YYEEEE.

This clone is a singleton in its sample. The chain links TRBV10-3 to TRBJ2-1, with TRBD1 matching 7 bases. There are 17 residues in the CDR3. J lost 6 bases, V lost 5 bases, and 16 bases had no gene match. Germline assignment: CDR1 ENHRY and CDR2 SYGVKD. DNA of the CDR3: TGTGCCATCAGTTCGGTCGGGCAGGGGGAAGGGCGCAATGAGCAGTTCTTC. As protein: CAISSVGQGEGRNEQFF.

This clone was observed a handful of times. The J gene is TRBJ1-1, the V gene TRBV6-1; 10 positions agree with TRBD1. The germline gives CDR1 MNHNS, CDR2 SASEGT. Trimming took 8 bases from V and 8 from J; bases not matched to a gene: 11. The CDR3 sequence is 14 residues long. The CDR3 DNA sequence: TGTGCCAGCCACCGACAGGGGGCGCGAGACGAAGCTTTCTTT. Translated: CASHRQGARDEAFF.